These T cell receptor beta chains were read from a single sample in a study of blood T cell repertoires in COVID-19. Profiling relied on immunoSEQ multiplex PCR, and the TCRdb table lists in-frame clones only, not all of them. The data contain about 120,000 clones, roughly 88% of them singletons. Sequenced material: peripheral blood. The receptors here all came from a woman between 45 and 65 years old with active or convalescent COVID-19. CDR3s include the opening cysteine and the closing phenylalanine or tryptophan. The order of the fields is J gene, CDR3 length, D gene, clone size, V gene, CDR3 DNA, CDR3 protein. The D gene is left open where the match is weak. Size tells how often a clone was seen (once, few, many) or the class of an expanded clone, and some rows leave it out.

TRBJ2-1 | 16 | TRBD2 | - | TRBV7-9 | TGTGCCAGCAGCTTAGTGGCTAGCGGGAACTACAATGAGCAGTTCTTC | CASSLVASGNYNEQFF
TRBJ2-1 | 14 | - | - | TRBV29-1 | TGCAGCGTTGGAAGAGGGGGATGGTACAATGAGCAGTTCTTC | CSVGRGGWYNEQFF
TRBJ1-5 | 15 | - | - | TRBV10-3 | TGTGCCATCAGTGAGTCGCCACCCCGCGGGGAGCCCCAGCATTTT | CAISESPPRGEPQHF
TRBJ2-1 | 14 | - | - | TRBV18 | TGTGCCAGCTCACTTTCGGGGGGCATAGATGAGCAGTTCTTC | CASSLSGGIDEQFF
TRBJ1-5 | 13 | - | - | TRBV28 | TGTGCCAGCCTATCGGGTTTCAATCAGCCCCAGCATTTT | CASLSGFNQPQHF
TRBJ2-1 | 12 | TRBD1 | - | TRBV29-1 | TGCAGCGAGGGACAGGGGTTCAATGAGCAGTTCTTC | CSEGQGFNEQFF
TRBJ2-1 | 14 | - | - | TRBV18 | TGTGCCAGCTCACCCGGTAGAGGTTGGAATGAGCAGTTCTTC | CASSPGRGWNEQFF
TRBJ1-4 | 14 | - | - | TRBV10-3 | TGTGCCATCAGTGAGGGACAGCCTAATGAAAAACTGTTTTTT | CAISEGQPNEKLFF
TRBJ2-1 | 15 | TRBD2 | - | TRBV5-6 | TGTGCCAGCAGCTTGGGACTAGCGGGGGGAAATGAGCAGTTCTTC | CASSLGLAGGNEQFF
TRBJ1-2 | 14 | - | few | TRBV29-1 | TGCAGCGTTGTGGGGGAGGGTGGGGCGGGTGGCTACACCTTC | CSVVGEGGAGGYTF
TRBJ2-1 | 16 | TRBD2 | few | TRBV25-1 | TGTGCCAGCAGTGAGGAGACTAGCGGGAGTGGTAATGAGCAGTTCTTC | CASSEETSGSGNEQFF
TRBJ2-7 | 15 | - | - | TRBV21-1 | TGTGCCAGCAGCAAAGGGACAGGGGGCTCCTACGAGCAGTACTTC | CASSKGTGGSYEQYF
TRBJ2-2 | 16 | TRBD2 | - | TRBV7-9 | TGTGCCAGCAGCTTAGCCGGGACTAGGAGTTTCGGGGAGCTGTTTTTT | CASSLAGTRSFGELFF
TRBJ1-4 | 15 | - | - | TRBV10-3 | TGTGCCATCAGCCCCCGAGGGTTAACTAATGAAAAACTGTTTTTT | CAISPRGLTNEKLFF
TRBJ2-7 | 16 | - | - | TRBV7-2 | TGTGCCAGCAGCTTAGTACTAACCTACCTCTCCTACGAGCAGTACTTC | CASSLVLTYLSYEQYF
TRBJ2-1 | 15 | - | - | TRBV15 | TGTGCCACCAGCAGAGACCGCGGGGCTAGAGAAGAGCAGTTCTTC | CATSRDRGAREEQFF
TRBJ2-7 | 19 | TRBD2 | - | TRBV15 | TGTGCCACCAGCAGAGCAAGGCTAGCGGGAGGGTTCCACTCCTACGAGCAGTACTTC | CATSRARLAGGFHSYEQYF
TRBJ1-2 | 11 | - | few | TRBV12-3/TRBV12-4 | TGTGCCAGCAGTTTAGGCGATGGCTACACCTTC | CASSLGDGYTF
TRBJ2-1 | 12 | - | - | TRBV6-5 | TGTGCCAGCATGGAGATAGACAATGAGCAGTTCTTC | CASMEIDNEQFF
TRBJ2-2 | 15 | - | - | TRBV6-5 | TGTGCCAGCAGTTACTCGATACAGGGTACCGGGGAGCTGTTTTTT | CASSYSIQGTGELFF
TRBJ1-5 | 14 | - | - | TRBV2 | TGTGCCAGCAGTGAAAGACTTAGCAATCAGCCCCAGCATTTT | CASSERLSNQPQHF
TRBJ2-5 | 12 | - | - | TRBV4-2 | TGTGCCAGCAGCCAAGAGAGAGAGACCCAGTACTTC | CASSQERETQYF
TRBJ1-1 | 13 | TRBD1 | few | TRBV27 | TGTGCCAGCAGTTCCGGGACAGGGGGGTTAGCTTTCTTT | CASSSGTGGLAFF
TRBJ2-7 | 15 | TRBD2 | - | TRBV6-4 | TGTGCCAGCAGTGACCGACTAGCGGGAGATGGCGAGCAGTACTTC | CASSDRLAGDGEQYF
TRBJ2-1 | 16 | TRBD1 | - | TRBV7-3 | TGTGCCAGCAGCTTAACCCGGACAGGGAGGTACAATGAGCAGTTCTTC | CASSLTRTGRYNEQFF
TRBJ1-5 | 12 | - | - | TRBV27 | TGTGCCAGCAGTTTTCAGAATCAGCCCCAGCATTTT | CASSFQNQPQHF
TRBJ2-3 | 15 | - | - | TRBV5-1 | TGCGCCAGCAGCTTTAGGGGGTTCGGCACAGATACGCAGTATTTT | CASSFRGFGTDTQYF
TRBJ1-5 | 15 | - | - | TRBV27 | TGTGCCAGCCGCCTAGAGGGTTATAGCAATCAGCCCCAGCATTTT | CASRLEGYSNQPQHF
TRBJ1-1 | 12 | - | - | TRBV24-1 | TGTGCCACAAAGGGGTCGGGCACTGAAGCTTTCTTT | CATKGSGTEAFF
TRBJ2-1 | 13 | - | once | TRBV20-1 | TGCAGTGCTAGTTCATCTCTATACAATGAGCAGTTCTTC | CSASSSLYNEQFF
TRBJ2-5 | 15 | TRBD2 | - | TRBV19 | TGTGCCAGTAGTATAGGACTAGCGCTCCAAGAGACCCAGTACTTC | CASSIGLALQETQYF
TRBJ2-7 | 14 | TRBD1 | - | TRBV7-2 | TGTGCCAGCAGCCCTTGGACAGGGTCCGACGAGCAGTACTTC | CASSPWTGSDEQYF
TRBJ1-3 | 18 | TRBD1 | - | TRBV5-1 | TGCGCCAGCAGCTCGCCCACAGGGGGGGGGAGCTCTGGAAACACCATATATTTT | CASSSPTGGGSSGNTIYF
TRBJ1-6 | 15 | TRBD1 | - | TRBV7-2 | TGTGCCAGCAGCTGGGGACAGGACGGGAGATCACCCCTCCACTTT | CASSWGQDGRSPLHF
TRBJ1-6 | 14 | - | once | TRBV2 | TGTGCCAGCAGGGAAGAGGGGGAAGGTTCACCCCTCCACTTT | CASREEGEGSPLHF
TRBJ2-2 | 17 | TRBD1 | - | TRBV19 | TGTGCCAGTAGTATAGATCCAGGACAGGCTGACACCGGGGAGCTGTTTTTT | CASSIDPGQADTGELFF
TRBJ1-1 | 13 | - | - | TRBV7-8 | TGTGCCAGCAGCCGCCGCGGCGGCGGTGAAGCTTTCTTT | CASSRRGGGEAFF
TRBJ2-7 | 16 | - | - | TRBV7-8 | TGTGCCAGCAGCTTAGTGACACAGATGTTTGGTAACGAGCAGTACTTC | CASSLVTQMFGNEQYF
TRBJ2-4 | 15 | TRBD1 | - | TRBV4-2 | TGTGCCAGCAGCCAAGGGAGGGACAGGGCAGGCATTCAGTACTTC | CASSQGRDRAGIQYF
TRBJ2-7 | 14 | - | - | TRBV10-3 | TGTGCCATCAGTGAGGTGACAGCCAATTACGAGCAGTACTTC | CAISEVTANYEQYF
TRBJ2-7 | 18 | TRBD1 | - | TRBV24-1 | TGTGCCACCAGTGATTTGTCCCGGACAGGGCGATTCTCTTACGAGCAGTACTTC | CATSDLSRTGRFSYEQYF
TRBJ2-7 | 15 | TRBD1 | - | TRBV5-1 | TGCGCCAGCAGCTTTCTTTCCGGACAGGGCTACGAGCAGTACTTC | CASSFLSGQGYEQYF
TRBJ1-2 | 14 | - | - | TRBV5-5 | TGTGCCAGCAGCTTGTTCCAAAATAACTATGGCTACACCTTC | CASSLFQNNYGYTF
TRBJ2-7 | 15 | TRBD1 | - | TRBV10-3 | TGTGCCATCAGTGATCCTGACCGGGACAGGGGTGAGCAGTACTTC | CAISDPDRDRGEQYF